This TCR beta chain was obtained from a study of blood T cell repertoires in COVID-19 (dated by TCRdb to the early 2020s). About the study as a whole: Samples covering the acute and convalescent phases of COVID-19 were provided by collaborators in the United States, Italy and Spain. HLA class I and class II types, where available, came from metadata supplied by the sample provider rather than from assay-based typing. The samples were drawn from two sources: the first 160 participants of the ongoing ImmuneRACE study, and approximately 1,300 subjects contributed by 6 global collaborators. The material from the prospective study consisted of cDNA or gDNA derived from T cells, B-cell-depleted T cells, or PBMCs. The dataset comprised deeply sampled blood TCRbeta repertoires from subjects exposed to, actively infected with, or recovered from COVID-19. A de-identified subject ID, COVID-19 status, age in years and sex were almost always included in the sample metadata. The repertoires were released in a freely available public database meant as a resource for research on the immune response to SARS-CoV-2.

About this clone itself: Its antigen specificity is not known. Per-nucleotide qualities are absent, and no much larger clonotype sits a single base away.

TCRbeta CDR3 regions were amplified from genomic DNA using the immunoSEQ Assay, a bias-controlled multiplex PCR. In the source study's methods: Nucleated cell counts per sample were estimated from amplification of reference gene primers within the assay. To quantify the absolute abundance of each unique TCRbeta CDR3 rearrangement, sequence reads were collapsed and filtered. For each sample, productive Simpson clonality was calculated as the square root of Simpson's diversity index over productive rearrangements. The clones in this table, taken by TCRdb from immuneACCESS, are in-frame only. Not every clone is retained; where verified, under half of the shortfall comes from an unresolved V gene, and the cause of the rest is unknown. D and trimming were read from the DNA, whereas the V and J calls and clone size are those reported in that table. The sample table shows about 170,000 clones, and more than 75% are seen once. Roughly 2% of the sample is taken by the ten largest.

Study-wide findings and limitations: Clinical and demographic metadata were provided uncurated, with the amount varying by source and participant.

Another Seattle source contributed samples from volunteer blood donors who had recovered from COVID-19. Collaborating institutions collected whole blood in K2EDTA tubes following their own protocols. For TCRbeta analysis, collaborator samples were shipped as frozen whole blood, as isolated PBMCs, or as DNA extracted from either sample type. V is cut by 0 bases and J by 2 bases, and the space between the germline ends is 11 bases. Taken from the germline V gene, the CDR1 and CDR2 loops are SGDLS and YYNGEE. From its cysteine to its phenylalanine, the CDR3 spans 15 amino acids. Of all the DNA, just the CDR3 is kept, 45 bases in frame from base 1.

Sequences were obtained from peripheral blood. The chain is made from TRBV9 and TRBJ1-2; no D segment can be confidently identified. The receptor was isolated from a man aged 45-65 years who had recovered from COVID-19. CDR3 region: CASSVATWANYGYTF. The DNA sequence follows: TGTGCCAGCAGCGTAGCTACCTGGGCGAACTATGGCTACACCTTC.